This T cell receptor beta chain was sequenced during a study of chemoradiotherapy in HPV16-positive cancers. Study at large: Candidate HPV-specific clones and shared TCR motifs came from two HPV16-positive patients. The study, taken as a whole, reports: Non-HPV-specific T cells did not expand in tumors during treatment, whereas candidate HPV-specific clones and E7-related motifs did. Functional assays defining HPV-specific T cells used only a couple of HPV16-positive patients.

About this clone itself: Its antigen is as yet unknown.

Trimming left V 2 bases short and J 3 bases short, with 11 bases between. The CDR3 is 14 residues long. The germline V gene encodes CDR1 KGHSH and CDR2 LQKENI. Here immunoSEQ multiplex PCR was the method, and the copy in TCRdb shows in-frame clones only, minus some. The sample yields roughly 39,000 clones, 75% to 85% seen once. Over chemoradiotherapy, repertoires were sampled more than once. The chain uses TRBV18 and TRBJ2-7; perhaps TRBD1 as D (6 bases). The material was blood, obtained from a patient who underwent chemoradiotherapy. The receptor comes from a human donor with HPV-associated anogenital cancer. CDR3 protein: CASSPDRFFYEQYF. In DNA form, the CDR3 reads TGTGCCAGCTCACCAGACAGGTTTTTCTACGAGCAGTACTTC.